This T cell receptor (beta chain) was identified in a study of T cell repertoires in cytomegalovirus infection. Study summary: CMV infection together with matching HLA type was indicated by public TCR beta signatures. Study conclusions and caveats: Across the ex vivo response, the dominant clonotypes were HLA-C-restricted CMV-specific TCR beta clonotypes. Adding up the frequency of public TCR beta families identified people who carried CMV plus the relevant HLA.

TCRdb reprocessed the reads via MiXCR and lists one record per CDR3 protein. In the table there are 740,000 or so distinct CDR3 sequences, about 40% of which are singletons. Comments on this clonotype: The target antigen is unknown.

The V gene's germline CDR1 is MNHNS and CDR2 SASEGT. The V gene lost 7 bases and the J gene lost 1 base, with 10 bases spanning the gap. This CDR3 region has 13 residues. The sequence was obtained from a human donor in good health (CMV status not recorded). Some clones in this sample may be carry-over from other donors' samples. The source material was PBMCs. The chain employs TRBV6-1 and TRBJ1-1; no clear D. The CDR3 region has the DNA TGTGCCAGCAAGCGGACGGCGAACACTGAAGCTTTCTTT. It encodes CASKRTANTEAFF.